The following is a T cell receptor (beta chain) sequence with its context. Its antigen is as yet unknown. This may stem from a read error, because a much larger clone lies one nucleotide away. Full-length variable regions came from constant-region reverse primers plus semi-nested Nested Universal Primer A PCR. TCRdb re-analysed the 5' RACE reads in MiXCR, keeping a single row per CDR3 protein. The sample has about 32,000 distinct CDR3 sequences, about 24% seen once; the top ten hold around 4.1%. Memory CD4+ T cells were sorted as CD4+CD45RO+CD25- cells. Findings of the study overall: Greatest tumor Treg TCR overlap was with tumor naive CD4+ cells. The TCR gene usage of tumor memory CD4+ T cells clustered together with blood and lymph node memory CD4+ cells and with lymph node naive CD4+ cells.

Sequencing used memory CD4+ T cells sorted from blood. Subset: memory CD4+ T cells, CD4+CD45RO+CD25-. The TCR comes from a female donor with breast cancer.

DNA for the CDR3: TGTGCCAGCATCGATAGCGGATACAATGAGCAGTTCTTC. As protein: CASIDSGYNEQFF. The gene calls are TRBV7-3 and TRBJ2-1; D might be TRBD2 (6 bases). Deletions cut 7 bases from V and 4 bases from J, with 11 bases between. The CDR3 sequence is 13 residues long. Germline values: CDR1 SGHTA, CDR2 FQGTGA.